This section outlines one TCR beta chain sequence together with its context. Germline CDR1 and CDR2: SGHAT and FQNNGV. The CDR3 spans 13 residues. V lost 5 bases and J lost 7, with 14 bases in between. The data derive from a study of blood T cell repertoires in COVID-19. Looking at the study overall: There were acute and convalescent COVID-19 samples, and they came from the United States, Italy and Spain. From T cells, B-cell-depleted T cells, or PBMCs came the material, which was cDNA or gDNA.

Sequencing was performed with immunoSEQ multiplex PCR; in TCRdb, only in-frame clones are kept and a portion is missing. The profile shows around 140,000 clones, over 80% of them singletons. Source material: peripheral blood. The rearrangement joins TRBV11-2 to TRBJ1-1; possible D gene TRBD1, 5 bases. The TCR originated in a man aged 45-65 years with active COVID-19. DNA of the CDR3: TGTGCCAGCAGCACCCCTCAGACAGTTGAAGCTTTCTTT. Encoded protein: CASSTPQTVEAFF. Variable domain in full (rest from reference TRBV11-2 and TRBJ1-1): EAGVAQSPRYKIIEKRQSVAFWCNPISGHATLYWYQQILGQGPKLLIQFQNNGVVDDSQLPKDRFSAERLKGVDSTLKIQPAKLEDSAVYLCASSTPQTVEAFFGQGTRLTVV.